Listed here are 15 T cell receptor beta chains from one sample, sequenced in a study of molecular identifiers for immune sequencing clone quantification. Each CDR3 protein is one row after TCRdb ran MiXCR on the PCR reads. Here the sample spans about 640,000 distinct CDR3 sequences, just under 20% being singletons. The sample comprised naive CD8+ T cells from blood, with Jurkat cell RNA spiked in. Subset: FACS-sorted CD8+CD4-CCR7+CD45RA+ naive T cells. These receptors came from a human donor in good health. Some libraries in this study had Jurkat cell RNA spiked in.

This clonotype was found many times. The gene calls are TRBV25-1 and TRBJ2-5, with a tentative D call TRBD2 (6 bases). V was pared by 3 bases and J by 10 bases, with 15 bases between. CDR3 length: 13 amino acids. The germline gives CDR1 MGHDK, CDR2 SYGVNS. The CDR3 sequence: CASSDFTGDIQYF. CDR3 bases: TGTGCCAGCAGTGATTTTACGGGGGATATCCAGTACTTC.

This clonotype was observed many times. The chain has TRBV29-1 and TRBJ2-3, with 7 positions matching TRBD1. V dropped 3 bases and J dropped 3; count of bases not matched to a gene: 12. Germline V gene sequence: CDR1 SQVTM, CDR2 ANQGSEA. There are 16 residues in the CDR3. Here the CDR3 DNA reads TGCAGCGTTGACGGTGGACAGGTTGTTAGGACAGATACGCAGTATTTT. It specifies CSVDGGQVVRTDTQYF.

Details on this clonotype: This clone may be a read error of a much larger clone one base away. The CDR3 bases are TGCAGTGCTAGTCCCTGGGGGGGTCCAGATACGCAGTATTTT. This codes for CSASPWGGPDTQYF. The rearrangement joins TRBV20-1 to TRBJ2-3, with TRBD2 matching over 7 bases. This CDR3 is built from 14 residues. Trimming at V came to 3 bases and at J to 4 bases, leaving 7 bases not matched to a gene. Per the germline V gene, CDR1 is DFQATT and CDR2 is SNEGSKA (reference sequence).

This clonotype was found many times. V is TRBV5-1 and J is TRBJ2-6, with 7 bases matching TRBD1. Germline V gene data show CDR1 as SGHRS and CDR2 as YFSETQ. The CDR3 has 18 amino acids. With 3 bases clipped from V and 0 bases from J, the junction kept 9 bases outside the gene matches. Here the CDR3 DNA reads TGCGCCAGCAGCTCCCGACAGGGTTGGGCCTCTGGGGCCAACGTCCTGACTTTC. Protein product: CASSSRQGWASGANVLTF.

This clonotype was counted many times. The chain uses TRBV28 and TRBJ1-2; no definite D call. The CDR3 sequence is 16 residues long. The V end lost 3 bases, the J end lost 8 bases, and 22 bases lay between the germline ends. Germline CDR1 MDHEN, CDR2 SYDVKM. CDR3 protein: CASSLANPVLREGYTF. Here the CDR3 DNA reads TGTGCCAGCAGTTTGGCCAACCCCGTGTTAAGGGAAGGCTACACCTTC.

As to this clonotype: One junction end does not reproduce the germline sequence, and a read error may be involved. The CDR3 sequence is CASGGASPHNGQFF. The CDR3 DNA follows: TGTGCCAGCGGCGGGGCCTCGCCCCACAATGGGCAGTTCTTC. The V and J genes are TRBV9 and TRBJ2-1; weak D call: TRBD2 (6 bases). CDR1 is SGDLS, CDR2 YYNGEE, per germline. There are 14 residues in the CDR3.

V usage is TRBV5-1 and J usage is TRBJ2-7, with 9 bases fitting TRBD1. The CDR3 runs 16 residues. Germline CDR1 SGHRS, CDR2 YFSETQ. V lost 4 bases and J lost 3; bases outside the gene matches: 11. The CDR3 DNA reads as TGCGCCAGCAGCCAAGCCGGGACAGGGCATAACTACGAGCAGTACTTC. Translation gives CASSQAGTGHNYEQYF.

Points on this clonotype: This may be a read error, as it is one base from a much larger clone. This chain links TRBV27 with TRBJ1-5; the D gene is possibly TRBD1 (6 bases). Trimming took 0 bases from V and 4 from J, leaving 13 bases between them. CDR1 is MNHEY, CDR2 SMNVEV, per germline (reference sequence). The CDR3 runs to 16 residues. CDR3 coding DNA: TGTGCCAGCAGTTTATCCCCAGGGGTGGGAAATCAGCCCCAGCATTTT. Translation gives CASSLSPGVGNQPQHF.

This clonotype was seen only once. A much more abundant neighbour one base away suggests this may be a read error. V and J are TRBV20-1 and TRBJ2-7; D perhaps matches TRBD1 (5 bases). The length of the CDR3 is 13 residues. Looked up from germline, CDR1 is DFQATT and CDR2 is SNEGSKA (reference sequence). The ends were cut back, 6 bases at V and 2 bases at J, with 14 bases in the middle. DNA for the CDR3: TGCAGTGCCCGGACACCCGTCCCCTACGAGCAGTACTTC. Residues: CSARTPVPYEQYF.

Regarding this clonotype: A much larger clonotype is one base distant, so this may be a read error. No conserved phenylalanine or tryptophan ends this CDR3, so it is likely a read error. The chain recombines TRBV20-1 with TRBJ2-7; 7 positions match TRBD2. The germline V gene has CDR1 DFQATT and CDR2 SNEGSKA (reference sequence). CDR3 length equals 18 residues. V was clipped by 3 bases and J by 0 bases; unmatched bases: 17. CDR3 bases: TGCAGTGCTAGGAACGCGGCGGGAGAATATTACAGCTCCTACGAGCAGTACCTC. Its translation is CSARNAAGEYYSSYEQYL.

The table lists this clonotype with many counts. The rearrangement joins TRBV6-2 or TRBV6-3 to TRBJ2-7, with TRBD2 matching 8 bases. After removal of 7 bases from V and 2 bases from J, the junction contained 7 bases not matched to a gene. Germline assignment: CDR1 MNHEY and CDR2 SVGEGT. The CDR3 loop spans 14 amino acids. CDR3 residues: CASTLAGLTYEQYF. CDR3 bases: TGTGCCAGCACCTTAGCGGGACTTACCTACGAGCAGTACTTC.

Only a few counts were recorded for this clonotype. The chain combines TRBV7-9 with TRBJ1-3; 9 bases line up with TRBD1. This CDR3 has 21 residues. CDR1 and CDR2 (germline): SEHNR, FQNEAQ (reference sequence). V shed 7 bases and J 2 bases; nucleotides not matched to a gene: 24. Written as DNA, the CDR3 is TGTGCCAGCACTGCTATTAGTAAGGGACAGGGCGAACGAAAAGCTGGAAACACCATATATTTT. Translating it yields CASTAISKGQGERKAGNTIYF.

This clonotype was seen a few times. The chain has TRBV16 and TRBJ2-3, with D unclear. The CDR3 extends over 15 amino acids. CDR1 and CDR2 from the germline V gene are KGHSY and FQNENV. V lost 2 bases and J lost 4, with 13 bases in between. The CDR3 region is CASSQELGYPDTQYF. DNA of the CDR3: TGTGCCAGCAGCCAAGAGTTGGGCTACCCAGATACGCAGTATTTT.

This clonotype has more than one count but fewer than ten. This chain joins TRBV7-6 and TRBJ1-6; a weak D match, TRBD1 (5 bases). The CDR3 is 14 amino acids. Germline loops: CDR1 SGHVS, CDR2 FNYEAQ. Trimming took 5 bases from V and 7 from J, leaving 12 bases between them. CDR3 region: CASSKGRSNSPLHF. In DNA form, the CDR3 reads TGTGCCAGCAGCAAGGGACGGAGCAATTCACCCCTCCACTTT.

About this clonotype itself: Since a much larger clone is just one base distant, this may be a read error. The chain recombines TRBV7-9 with TRBJ2-5; a weak D match, TRBD1 (5 bases). The germline V gene has CDR1 SEHNR and CDR2 FQNEAQ (reference sequence). This CDR3 is 13 amino acids long. CDR3 amino acids: CASGLGVEETQYF. The CDR3 DNA sequence: TGTGCCAGCGGCTTAGGGGTAGAGGAGACCCAGTACTTC.